Listed here are 28 T cell receptor beta chains from one sample, sequenced in a study of T cell responses to AZD1222 COVID-19 vaccine. Some clones are missing from TCRdb's copy, which holds only in-frame ones; the method was immunoSEQ multiplex PCR. The data contain tens of thousands of clones, nearly 90% of them singletons. Material: peripheral blood, obtained on day 0 of MenACWY control vaccination. The source is an adult in good health.

V is TRBV5-1 and J is TRBJ2-1; the match to TRBD2 covers 9 bases. The CDR3 is made up of 15 amino acids. The germline gives CDR1 SGHRS, CDR2 YFSETQ. J gave up 4 bases and V 1 base, and 3 bases lay outside the gene matches. The CDR3 nucleotides read TGCGCCAGCAGCTTGCCTAGCGGGGCGTACAATGAGCAGTTCTTC. Its protein is CASSLPSGAYNEQFF.

This clone was observed a single time. This rearrangement joins TRBV7-9 to TRBJ1-5, with a tentative D call TRBD1 (6 bases). V dropped 4 bases and J dropped 0 bases, with 7 bases sitting between them. This CDR3 has 14 amino acids. The germline CDR1 and CDR2 sequences are SEHNR and FQNEAQ (reference sequence). In DNA, the CDR3 is TGTGCCAGCAGCTACAGGGATAGCAATCAGCCCCAGCATTTT. This codes for CASSYRDSNQPQHF.

Points on this clone: The same CDR3 arises from other DNA sequences in this sample as well. The chain combines TRBV4-3 with TRBJ2-4; D might be TRBD2 (6 bases). Germline lookup yields CDR1 LGHNA and CDR2 YSLEER. Trimming shortened V by 4 bases and J by 4 bases, and 8 bases separated the two germline ends. This CDR3 comprises 13 residues. CDR3 in DNA: TGCGCCAGCAGCCCGGGGGTTAAAAACATTCAGTACTTC. Its protein is CASSPGVKNIQYF.

The rearrangement links TRBV27 to TRBJ1-4; D remains unclear. The CDR3 is 14 amino acids. The germline V and J ends were trimmed by 6 bases and 8 bases, with 16 bases remaining between them. From germline, CDR1 is MNHEY and CDR2 SMNVEV (reference sequence). For the CDR3, the DNA is TGTGCCAGCAGACCCCCCGCGACAAACGAAAAACTGTTTTTT. Translation gives CASRPPATNEKLFF.

The chain links TRBV15 to TRBJ1-5, with TRBD1 matching over 7 bases. CDR1 is LNHNV and CDR2 is YYDKDF in the germline V gene (reference sequence). The CDR3 contains 14 residues. Trimming at V came to 6 bases and at J to 4 bases, leaving 6 bases not matched to a gene. CDR3 in DNA: TGTGCCACCAGGAAGACAGGGCTAAATCAGCCCCAGCATTTT. It translates to CATRKTGLNQPQHF.

This chain uses TRBV2 with TRBJ1-2; D ambiguous. The CDR3 spans 14 residues. The germline gives CDR1 SNHLY, CDR2 FYNNEI. Trimming cost V 4 bases and J 3 bases, with 12 bases left between them. The CDR3, as DNA: TGTGCCAGCAGTGGGGAGACAACATACTATGGCTACACCTTC. This encodes CASSGETTYYGYTF.

The CDR3 DNA reads TGCGCCAGCAGCCAAGGGAACGAGCAGTACTTC. Encoded protein: CASSQGNEQYF. This chain joins TRBV4-1 and TRBJ2-7; D is ambiguous. The germline V gene has CDR1 MGHRA and CDR2 YSYEKL. The CDR3 covers 11 residues. V was shortened by 1 base and J by 5 bases, with 3 bases between the two germline ends.

This clone was seen a handful of times. The CDR3 region has the DNA TGCGCCAGCATCGAGCGGGACACCATATATTTT. Protein: CASIERDTIYF. V and J are TRBV10-1 and TRBJ1-3; no clear D gene. The CDR3 has 11 residues. The V and J ends lost 7 bases and 8 bases respectively, with 9 bases between them. Germline values: CDR1 WNHNN, CDR2 SYGVQD (reference sequence).

The V gene is TRBV11-2, the J gene TRBJ1-1, with D tentatively TRBD1 (5 bases). The CDR3 runs 14 residues. V was cut by 0 bases and J by 4 bases, with 9 bases left in between. Germline V gene sequence: CDR1 SGHAT, CDR2 FQNNGV. The CDR3 reads CASSLDRQGTEAFF. In DNA form, the CDR3 reads TGTGCCAGCAGCTTAGATCGGCAGGGCACTGAAGCTTTCTTT. Supplemented by reference TRBV11-2 and TRBJ1-1, the full variable domain reads EAGVAQSPRYKIIEKRQSVAFWCNPISGHATLYWYQQILGQGPKLLIQFQNNGVVDDSQLPKDRFSAERLKGVDSTLKIQPAKLEDSAVYLCASSLDRQGTEAFFGQGTRLTVV.

CDR3 sequence (DNA): TGTGCCAGCAGCTTGGATTGGGTTTTGTCGGGAATAGCTTTCTTT. Translation gives CASSLDWVLSGIAFF. The chain employs TRBV5-8 and TRBJ1-1; D not certain. The CDR3 has 15 amino acids. V was pared by 0 bases and J by 10 bases, with 19 bases between. Germline CDR1 SGHTS, CDR2 YDEGEE.

V is TRBV7-9 and J is TRBJ2-1, with D uncertain. Germline V CDR1 and CDR2: SEHNR, FQNEAQ (reference sequence). The CDR3 sequence is 9 residues long. Trimming pared 7 bases from V and 5 bases from J, leaving 0 bases between. CDR3 sequence (DNA): TGTGCCAGCAACAATGAGCAGTTCTTC. It specifies CASNNEQFF.

The chain employs TRBV3-1 (or the pseudogene TRBV3-2) and TRBJ2-5; D possibly corresponds to TRBD1 (5 bases). CDR3 length: 15 amino acids. Trimming pared 0 bases from V and 3 bases from J, leaving 11 bases between. Germline CDR1 reads LGHDT; CDR2 reads YNNKEL (reference sequence). The CDR3 coding sequence is TGTGCCAGCAGCCAAGATTCCCAGGGCGAAGAGACCCAGTACTTC. Its translation is CASSQDSQGEETQYF.

This sequence joins TRBV19 and TRBJ1-2; D call uncertain. CDR3 length: 16 amino acids. Germline V gene data show CDR1 as LNHDA and CDR2 as SQIVND (reference sequence). Trimming took 0 bases from V and 3 from J, leaving 14 bases between them. The CDR3 protein is CASSIDLVDGYYGYTF. DNA of the CDR3: TGTGCCAGTAGTATAGATCTTGTTGATGGGTACTATGGCTACACCTTC.

This clone occurred a few times. One end of the junction fails to match germline, which may point to a read error. The chain uses TRBV30 and TRBJ1-3; D possibly corresponds to TRBD1 (5 bases). The CDR3 is 14 amino acids. Per the germline V gene, CDR1 is GTSNPN and CDR2 is SVGIG (reference sequence). The CDR3 region is CAWSTGLSRNTIYF. The CDR3 DNA follows: TGTGCCTGGAGTACGGGGCTCTCTCGAAACACCATATATTTT.

V is TRBV19 and J is TRBJ2-5; D is unresolved. Germline values: CDR1 LNHDA, CDR2 SQIVND (reference sequence). The CDR3 is 14 residues long. Trimming took 11 bases from V and 3 from J, leaving 19 bases between them. CDR3 DNA sequence: TGTGCCCCACGGTCCTGGTTTTTGAAAGAGACCCAGTACTTC. It yields the protein CAPRSWFLKETQYF.

V usage is TRBV2 and J usage is TRBJ1-5, with D possibly being TRBD1 (5 bases). Per the germline V gene, CDR1 is SNHLY and CDR2 is FYNNEI. The V end lost 1 base, the J end lost 0 bases, and 16 bases lay between the germline ends. This CDR3 has 18 amino acids. CDR3 DNA: TGTGCCAGCAGTGAAGGGCGTCGGGGGGGTACTAGCAATCAGCCCCAGCATTTT. Residues: CASSEGRRGGTSNQPQHF. The variable domain in full, completed from reference TRBV2 and TRBJ1-5, reads EPEVTQTPSHQVTQMGQEVILRCVPISNHLYFYWYRQILGQKVEFLVSFYNNEISEKSEIFDDQFSVERPDGSNFTLKIRSTKLEDSAMYFCASSEGRRGGTSNQPQHFGDGTRLSIL.

This clone has just a few counts. CDR3: CASSEALPGRDEKLFF. CDR3 DNA: TGTGCCAGCAGTGAAGCGCTGCCAGGGAGAGATGAAAAACTGTTTTTT. The chain combines TRBV6-1 with TRBJ1-4, with D perhaps matching TRBD1 (5 bases). The V end was cut by 0 bases, the J end by 6 bases, with 14 bases between. This CDR3 region has 16 residues. Germline CDR1 reads MNHNS; CDR2 reads SASEGT.

The chain is built from TRBV4-3 and TRBJ2-3, with TRBD1 identical over 7 bases. The germline V gene encodes CDR1 LGHNA and CDR2 YSLEER. After removal of 2 bases from V and 0 bases from J, the junction contained 2 bases not matched to a gene. This CDR3 is built from 15 residues. CDR3 protein: CASSQRTGSTDTQYF. The CDR3 bases are TGCGCCAGCAGCCAACGGACAGGTAGCACAGATACGCAGTATTTT.

V usage is TRBV2 and J usage is TRBJ1-1, with TRBD1 as a possible D gene (6 bases). The CDR3 sequence is 13 residues long. Looked up from germline, CDR1 is SNHLY and CDR2 is FYNNEI. Trimming removed 8 bases at V and 4 bases at J, with 14 bases between. As DNA, the CDR3 is TGTGCCAGCCTGCGGGACACTTTCACTGAAGCTTTCTTT. As protein: CASLRDTFTEAFF.

The gene calls are TRBV6-2 or TRBV6-3 and TRBJ2-5, with D possibly being TRBD1 (6 bases). In germline, CDR1 is MNHEY, CDR2 SVGEGT. Trimming cost V 5 bases and J 2 bases, with 18 bases left between them. This CDR3 spans 16 amino acids. Here the CDR3 DNA reads TGTGCCAGCAGTAACCTCCAGGACAGAAGTCAAGAGACCCAGTACTTC. This gives the protein CASSNLQDRSQETQYF.

V and J are TRBV3-1 (or the pseudogene TRBV3-2) and TRBJ1-6; 7 bases are shared with TRBD1. Looked up from germline, CDR1 is LGHDT and CDR2 is YNNKEL (reference sequence). The CDR3 length is 14 residues. Unmatched junction bases numbered 1, after V lost 3 bases and J lost 5 bases. The CDR3 here is CASSQTGNNSPLHF. The CDR3 DNA sequence: TGTGCCAGCAGCCAGACAGGGAATAATTCACCCCTCCACTTT.

CDR3 amino acids: CASADANYGYTF. The CDR3 region has the DNA TGTGCCAGCGCAGATGCTAACTATGGCTACACCTTC. V and J are TRBV6-5 and TRBJ1-2; unclear D gene. Germline CDR1 reads MNHEY; CDR2 reads SVGAGI. V lost 8 bases and J 0 bases, leaving 7 bases between the germline ends. This CDR3 spans 12 amino acids.

V is TRBV12-3 or TRBV12-4 and J is TRBJ1-2; D may be TRBD1 (6 bases). The CDR3 loop spans 13 amino acids. V was clipped by 5 bases and J by 9 bases, with 16 bases between them. The CDR3: CASSEYRESRYTF. CDR3 DNA: TGTGCCAGCAGTGAGTACAGGGAGAGTCGCTACACCTTC.

J is TRBJ2-5 and V is TRBV10-3, with D unclear. The CDR3 has 14 residues. The germline CDR1 and CDR2 sequences are ENHRY and SYGVKD. V lost 2 bases to trimming and J lost 9 bases, with 16 bases between them. The CDR3 nucleotides are TGTGCCATCAGTGAGGACCACTGGGCTTCGGCCCAGTACTTC. Its protein product is CAISEDHWASAQYF.

A single count supports this clone. The V call is TRBV28, the J call TRBJ1-2; 7 bases match TRBD1. The germline CDR1 and CDR2 sequences are MDHEN and SYDVKM. Trimming took 6 bases from V and 3 from J; bases not matched to a gene: 13. The CDR3 consists of 16 residues. CDR3 nucleotide sequence: TGTGCCAGCAGCACCACCGGAACAGGGGTAGACTATGGCTACACCTTC. It specifies CASSTTGTGVDYGYTF.

This clone was detected once. The rearrangement joins TRBV4-3 to TRBJ1-4; 7 bases agree with TRBD1. The CDR3 runs to 15 residues. The V and J ends lost 0 bases and 8 bases, in that order; junction bases with no gene match: 6. Germline V gene data show CDR1 as LGHNA and CDR2 as YSLEER. The CDR3 nucleotides read TGCGCCAGCAGCCAAGATTTACGAGGGGGCGAAAAACTGTTTTTT. Translated, it gives CASSQDLRGGEKLFF.

The chain is built from TRBV28 and TRBJ1-1; TRBD1 matches at 7 bases. CDR3 length: 11 residues. V trimming: 6 bases; J trimming: 11 bases; junction bases outside the gene matches: 6. CDR1 MDHEN and CDR2 SYDVKM come from the germline V gene. The CDR3 loop is CASSNDRDAFF. The CDR3 DNA is TGTGCCAGCAGCAATGACAGGGATGCTTTCTTT.

The chain combines TRBV24-1 with TRBJ1-6; no reliable D call. The CDR3 has 13 amino acids. V was trimmed by 5 bases and J by 3 bases, leaving 4 bases between them. CDR1 and CDR2 (germline): KGHDR, SFDVKD. CDR3 sequence reads: CATSADYNSPLHF. CDR3 coding DNA: TGTGCCACCAGTGCAGACTATAATTCACCCCTCCACTTT.